This section outlines one T cell receptor (beta chain) sequence together with its context. Antigen: not known. The CDR3 runs to 18 residues. These data come from a study of shared clonotypes between healthy human individuals. Study observations and caveats: Exclusively blood specimens were collected; tissue repertoires likely differ.

Assay used: immunoSEQ multiplex PCR; TCRdb lists only in-frame clones, some missing. Of 450,000 to 500,000 clones listed, approximately 78% are singletons. The source is a middle-aged woman in good health. Some clones in this sample may be carry-over from other donors' samples. The specimen was PBMCs. This chain connects TRBV21-1 to TRBJ2-2; TRBD2, the table's D call, was not compared with the DNA. TRBV21-1 is labeled a pseudogene. The CDR3 DNA reads TGTGCCAGCAGCAAAGTTCCGGGACTAGCGGGGACCACCGGGGAGCTGTTTTTT. Residues: CASSKVPGLAGTTGELFF.